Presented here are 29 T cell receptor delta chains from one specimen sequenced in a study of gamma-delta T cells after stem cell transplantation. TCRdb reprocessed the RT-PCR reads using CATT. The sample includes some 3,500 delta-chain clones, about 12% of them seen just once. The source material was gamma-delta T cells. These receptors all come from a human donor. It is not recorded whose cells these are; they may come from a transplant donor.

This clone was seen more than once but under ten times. CDR3 DNA sequence: TGTGCTCTTGGGGAACTAGGGATGAAAGGCCTTCCTACAGTACTGGGGGATATCACCGATAAACTCATCTTT. As protein: CALGELGMKGLPTVLGDITDKLIF. V usage is TRDV1 and J usage is TRDJ1; 11 nucleotides line up with TRDD3. Losses at the gene ends were 0 bases for V and 1 base for J; bases not matched to a gene: 25. The CDR3 totals 24 residues. In germline, CDR1 is TSWWSYY, CDR2 QGS.

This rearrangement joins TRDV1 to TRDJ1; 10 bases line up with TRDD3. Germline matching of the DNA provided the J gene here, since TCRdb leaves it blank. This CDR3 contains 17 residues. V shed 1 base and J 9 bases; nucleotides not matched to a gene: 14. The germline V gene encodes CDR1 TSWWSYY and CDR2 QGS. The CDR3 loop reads CALGEPTRGDTGEELIF. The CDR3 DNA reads TGTGCTCTTGGGGAACCAACCAGGGGGGATACGGGGGAAGAACTCATCTTT.

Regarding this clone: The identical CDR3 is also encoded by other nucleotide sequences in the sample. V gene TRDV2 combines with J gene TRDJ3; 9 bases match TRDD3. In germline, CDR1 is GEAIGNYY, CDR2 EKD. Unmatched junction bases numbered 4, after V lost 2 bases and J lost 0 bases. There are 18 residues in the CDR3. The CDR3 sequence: CACDSTGGSSWDTRQMFF. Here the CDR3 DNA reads TGTGCCTGTGACAGTACTGGGGGAAGCTCCTGGGACACCCGACAGATGTTTTTC.

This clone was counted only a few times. This CDR3 reads CALGDLYLLRPLVGGTSLTAQLFF. In nucleotides, the CDR3 is TGTGCTCTTGGGGACCTTTACCTTCTTAGGCCCCTCGTCGGGGGGACTTCTTTGACAGCACAACTCTTCTTT. V gene TRDV1 combines with J gene TRDJ2; a weak D match, TRDD3 (6 bases). The CDR3 spans 24 residues. The V and J ends lost 3 bases and 0 bases respectively, with 35 bases between them. The V gene's germline CDR1 is TSWWSYY and CDR2 QGS.

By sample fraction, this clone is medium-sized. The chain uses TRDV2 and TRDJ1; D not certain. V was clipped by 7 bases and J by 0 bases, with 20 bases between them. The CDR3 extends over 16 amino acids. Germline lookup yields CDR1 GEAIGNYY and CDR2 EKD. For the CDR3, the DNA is TGTGCCTGGGACCGAGAAACGTTAGCGTACACCGATAAACTCATCTTT. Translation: CAWDRETLAYTDKLIF.

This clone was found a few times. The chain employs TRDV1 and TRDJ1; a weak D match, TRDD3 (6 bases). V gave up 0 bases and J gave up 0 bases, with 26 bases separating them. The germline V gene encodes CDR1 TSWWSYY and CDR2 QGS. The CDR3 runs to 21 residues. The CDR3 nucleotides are TGTGCTCTTGGGGAACTAGTTCGCCAGGAGAACTGGGACTCGTACACCGATAAACTCATCTTT. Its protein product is CALGELVRQENWDSYTDKLIF.

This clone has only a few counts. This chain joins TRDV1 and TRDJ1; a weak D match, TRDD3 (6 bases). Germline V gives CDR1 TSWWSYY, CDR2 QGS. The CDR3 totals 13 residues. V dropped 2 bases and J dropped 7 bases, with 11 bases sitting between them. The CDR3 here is CALGEYWGGKLIF. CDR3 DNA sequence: TGTGCTCTTGGGGAATATTGGGGGGGTAAACTCATCTTT.

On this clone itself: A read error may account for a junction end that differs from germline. CDR3 protein: CALGGPNGGGPPRPFSAQHTDKLIF. DNA for the CDR3: TGCGCTCTTGGGGGCCCGAACGGTGGGGGCCCCCCAAGGCCCTTTTCCGCCCAGCACACCGATAAACTCATCTTT. V usage is TRDV1 and J usage is TRDJ1, with D possibly being TRDD3 (6 bases). Germline values: CDR1 TSWWSYY, CDR2 QGS. The CDR3 covers 25 residues.

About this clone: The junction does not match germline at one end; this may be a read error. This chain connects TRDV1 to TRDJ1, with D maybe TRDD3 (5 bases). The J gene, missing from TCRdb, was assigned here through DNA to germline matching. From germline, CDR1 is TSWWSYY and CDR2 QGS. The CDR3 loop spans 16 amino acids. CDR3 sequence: CARGEQGNPYTDKLIF. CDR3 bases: TGTGCTCGTGGGGAACAGGGTAATCCGTACACCGATAAACTCATCTTT.

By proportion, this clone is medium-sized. The CDR3 loop reads CALGELPILGDQSKLIF. The CDR3 DNA is TGTGCTCTTGGGGAACTCCCGATACTGGGGGATCAGTCCAAACTCATCTTT. The chain uses TRDV1 and TRDJ1; 10 positions agree with TRDD3. Germline V gives CDR1 TSWWSYY, CDR2 QGS. With V trimmed by 0 bases and J by 8 bases, 12 bases remained unmatched. This CDR3 comprises 17 residues.

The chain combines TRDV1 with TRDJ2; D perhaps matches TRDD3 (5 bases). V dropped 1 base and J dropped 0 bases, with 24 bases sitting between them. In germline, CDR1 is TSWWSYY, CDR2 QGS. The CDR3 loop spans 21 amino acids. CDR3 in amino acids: CALGEPRGPANTPALTAQLFF. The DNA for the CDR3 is TGTGCTCTTGGGGAACCCCGAGGCCCCGCGAATACGCCAGCTTTGACAGCACAACTCTTCTTT.

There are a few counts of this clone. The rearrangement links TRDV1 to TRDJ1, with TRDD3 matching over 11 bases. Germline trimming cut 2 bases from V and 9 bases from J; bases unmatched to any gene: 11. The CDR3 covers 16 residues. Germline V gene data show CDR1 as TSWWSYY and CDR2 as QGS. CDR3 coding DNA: TGTGCTCTTGGGGAAACCTACTTGGGGGATACGGGGGAACTCATCTTT. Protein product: CALGETYLGDTGELIF.

In DNA form, the CDR3 reads TGTGCTCTTGGGACCTACCTCCTTCCCCGGGGCCACCCCCTCACCGATAAACTCATCTTT. Residues: CALGTYLLPRGHPLTDKLIF. The chain recombines TRDV1 with TRDJ1; TRDD2 is a possible D gene (6 bases). Germline V gene lookup returns CDR1 TSWWSYY and CDR2 QGS. Trimming pared 5 bases from V and 1 base from J, leaving 29 bases between. This CDR3 contains 20 residues.

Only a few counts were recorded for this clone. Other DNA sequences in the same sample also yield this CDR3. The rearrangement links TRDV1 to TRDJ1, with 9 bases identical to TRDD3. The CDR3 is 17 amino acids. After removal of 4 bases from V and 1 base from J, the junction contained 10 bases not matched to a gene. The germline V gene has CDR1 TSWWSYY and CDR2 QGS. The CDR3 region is CALGGLRTGGGTDKLIF. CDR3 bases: TGTGCTCTTGGGGGGCTCCGTACTGGGGGAGGCACCGATAAACTCATCTTT.

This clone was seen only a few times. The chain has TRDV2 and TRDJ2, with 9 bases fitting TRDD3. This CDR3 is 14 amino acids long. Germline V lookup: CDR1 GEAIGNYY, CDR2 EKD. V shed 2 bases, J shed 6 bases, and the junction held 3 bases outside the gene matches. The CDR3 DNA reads TGTGCCTGTGACAGGGGGATACTGGCAGCACAACTCTTCTTT. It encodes CACDRGILAAQLFF.

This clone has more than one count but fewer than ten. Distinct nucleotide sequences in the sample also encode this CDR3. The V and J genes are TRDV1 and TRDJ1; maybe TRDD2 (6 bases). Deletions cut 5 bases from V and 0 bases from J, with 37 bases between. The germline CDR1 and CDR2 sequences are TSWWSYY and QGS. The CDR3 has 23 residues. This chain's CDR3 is CALGSPKILPSGTTEGYTDKLIF. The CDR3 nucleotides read TGTGCTCTTGGGTCTCCCAAGATCCTTCCCAGTGGGACTACTGAGGGGTACACCGATAAACTCATCTTT.

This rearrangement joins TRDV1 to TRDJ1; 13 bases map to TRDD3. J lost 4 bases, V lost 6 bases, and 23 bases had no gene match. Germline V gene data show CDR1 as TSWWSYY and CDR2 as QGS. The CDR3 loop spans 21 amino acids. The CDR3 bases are TGTGCTCTTGGTCCGAGAGGGCCTACTGGGGGATACGTCTTTCTTGTCGATAAACTCATCTTT. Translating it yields CALGPRGPTGGYVFLVDKLIF.

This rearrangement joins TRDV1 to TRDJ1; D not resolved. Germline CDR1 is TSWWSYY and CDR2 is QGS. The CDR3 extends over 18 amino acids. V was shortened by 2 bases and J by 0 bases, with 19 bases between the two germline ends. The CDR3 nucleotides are TGTGCTCTTGGGGAATTGGGCGTACTAGACCCGTACACCGATAAACTCATCTTT. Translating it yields CALGELGVLDPYTDKLIF.

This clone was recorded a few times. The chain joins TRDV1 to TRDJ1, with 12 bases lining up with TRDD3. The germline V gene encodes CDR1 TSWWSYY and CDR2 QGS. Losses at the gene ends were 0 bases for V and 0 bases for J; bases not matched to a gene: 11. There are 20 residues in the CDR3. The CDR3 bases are TGTGCTCTTGGGGAACTAGGAGTCCACTGGGGGATACCGTACACCGATAAACTCATCTTT. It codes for CALGELGVHWGIPYTDKLIF.

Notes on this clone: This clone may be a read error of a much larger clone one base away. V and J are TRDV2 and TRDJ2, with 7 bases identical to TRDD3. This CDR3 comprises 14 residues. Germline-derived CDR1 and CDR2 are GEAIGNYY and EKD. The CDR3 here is CACDTGDMTARLFF. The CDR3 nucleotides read TGTGCCTGTGACACCGGGGATATGACAGCACGACTCTTCTTT.

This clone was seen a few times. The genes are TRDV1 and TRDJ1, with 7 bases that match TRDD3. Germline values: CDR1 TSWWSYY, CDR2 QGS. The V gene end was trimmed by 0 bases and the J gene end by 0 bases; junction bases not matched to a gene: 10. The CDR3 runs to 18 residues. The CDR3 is CALGELFYAGDYTDKLIF. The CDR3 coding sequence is TGTGCTCTTGGGGAACTGTTCTACGCGGGGGATTACACCGATAAACTCATCTTT.

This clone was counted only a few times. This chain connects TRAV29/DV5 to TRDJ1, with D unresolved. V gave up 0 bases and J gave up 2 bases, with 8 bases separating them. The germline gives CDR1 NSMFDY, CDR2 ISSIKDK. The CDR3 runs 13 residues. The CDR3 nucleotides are TGTGCAGCAAGCGAAGGAAGGACCGATAAACTCATCTTT. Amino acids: CAASEGRTDKLIF.

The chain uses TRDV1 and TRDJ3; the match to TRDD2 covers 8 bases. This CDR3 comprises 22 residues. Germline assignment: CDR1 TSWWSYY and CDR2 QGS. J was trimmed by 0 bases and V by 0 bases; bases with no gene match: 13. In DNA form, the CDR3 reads TGTGCTCTTGGGGAACTTCTTCCTACAGGAGGGGTCAGCTCCTGGGACACCCGACAGATGTTTTTC. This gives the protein CALGELLPTGGVSSWDTRQMFF.

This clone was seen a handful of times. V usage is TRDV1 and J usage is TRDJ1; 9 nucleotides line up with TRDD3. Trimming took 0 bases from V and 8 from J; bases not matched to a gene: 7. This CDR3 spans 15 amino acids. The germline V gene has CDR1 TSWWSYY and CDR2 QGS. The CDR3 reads CALGELPRGDTKLIF. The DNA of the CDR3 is TGTGCTCTTGGGGAACTGCCACGGGGGGATACCAAACTCATCTTT.

The CDR3 here is CALGELDALRGYLKLIF. The CDR3 DNA follows: TGTGCTCTTGGGGAACTGGATGCCTTGAGGGGCTACTTAAAACTCATCTTT. This chain connects TRDV1 to TRDJ1; D unresolved. Per the germline V gene, CDR1 is TSWWSYY and CDR2 is QGS. There are 17 residues in the CDR3. The V end lost 0 bases, the J end lost 8 bases, and 22 bases lay between the germline ends.

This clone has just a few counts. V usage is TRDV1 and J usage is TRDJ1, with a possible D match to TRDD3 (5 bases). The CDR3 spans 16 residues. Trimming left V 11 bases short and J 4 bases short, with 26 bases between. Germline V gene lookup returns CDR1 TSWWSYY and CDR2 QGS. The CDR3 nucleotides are TGTGCTAGTGGGGAACTACCACGGTCGAACATCGATAAACTCATCTTT. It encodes CASGELPRSNIDKLIF.

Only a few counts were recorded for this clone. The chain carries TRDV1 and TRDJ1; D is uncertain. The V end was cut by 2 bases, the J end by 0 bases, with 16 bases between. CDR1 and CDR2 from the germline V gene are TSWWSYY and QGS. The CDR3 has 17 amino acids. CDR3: CALGEFFGSPYTDKLIF. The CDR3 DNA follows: TGTGCTCTTGGGGAATTCTTCGGATCTCCGTACACCGATAAACTCATCTTT.

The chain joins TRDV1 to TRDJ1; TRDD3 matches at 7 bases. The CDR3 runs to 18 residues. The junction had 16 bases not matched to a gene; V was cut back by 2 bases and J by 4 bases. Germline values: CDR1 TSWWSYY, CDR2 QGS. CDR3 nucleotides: TGTGCTCTTGGGGAAGGGAACGGAAGCCCTGGGGGCTTCGATAAACTCATCTTT. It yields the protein CALGEGNGSPGGFDKLIF.

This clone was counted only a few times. The CDR3 nucleotides read TGTGCTCTTGGGGTCGCGGGGCCAACTGGGGGATGGGTGGCCCGCATGCCCCTCATCTTT. Protein product: CALGVAGPTGGWVARMPLIF. This rearrangement joins TRDV1 to TRDJ1; 10 bases agree with TRDD3. V lost 4 bases, J lost 11 bases, and 28 bases stayed unmatched. CDR3 length equals 20 residues. Germline V CDR1 and CDR2: TSWWSYY, QGS.